The 23 T cell receptor beta chains given below trace back to one sample, sequenced in a study of blood T cells in healthy people across ages. Together with a sample-barcoded 5' primer, a J-beta primer mix was included in a second PCR lasting roughly 6 to 12 cycles. TCRdb re-called the 5' RACE reads through MiXCR, storing one row per CDR3 protein. Seen here are about 1.7 million distinct CDR3 sequences, roughly 27% observed once, and the top ten hold roughly 8.2%. The specimen sequenced was blood. These receptors all come from a woman aged 30 to 39 in good health.

In the case of this clonotype: Possible read error: a much larger clone is one base away. The gene calls are TRBV7-2 and TRBJ1-5; D is possibly TRBD1 (6 bases). CDR1 is SGHTA and CDR2 is FQGNSA in the germline V gene. This CDR3 contains 15 residues. This CDR3 is CAGSFTGSGNQPQHF. As DNA, the CDR3 is TGTGCCGGCAGCTTTACAGGGTCAGGCAATCAGCCCCAGCATTTT.

This clonotype was seen a few times. The V call is TRBV20-1, the J call TRBJ2-4, with 9 bases matching TRBD1. Per the germline V gene, CDR1 is DFQATT and CDR2 is SNEGSKA (reference sequence). V trimming: 2 bases; J trimming: 2 bases; junction bases outside the gene matches: 7. This CDR3 region has 16 residues. CDR3 DNA: TGCAGTGCTAGACGAGGACAGGGGAAGACCAAAAACATTCAGTACTTC. Translating gives CSARRGQGKTKNIQYF.

In this sample, this clonotype turned up a few times. V usage is TRBV27 and J usage is TRBJ2-1; D remains ambiguous. The V end was cut by 11 bases, the J end by 6 bases, with 17 bases between. The CDR3 spans 13 residues. Germline assignment: CDR1 MNHEY and CDR2 SMNVEV (reference sequence). The CDR3 bases are TGTGCCGGCACGGTTTCCGGGTTCAATGAGCAGTTCTTC. Amino acids: CAGTVSGFNEQFF.

This clonotype was picked up many times. This chain connects TRBV15 to TRBJ2-7; D not certain. CDR3 length: 15 residues. CDR1 is LNHNV, CDR2 YYDKDF, per germline (reference sequence). V was cut by 1 base and J by 0 bases, with 10 bases left in between. The CDR3 bases are TGTGCCACCAGCAGAGCTTTCGGCAGCTCCTACGAGCAGTACTTC. Translating it yields CATSRAFGSSYEQYF.

CDR3: CASWGGRGNEQFF. As DNA, the CDR3 is TGTGCCAGTTGGGGGGGAAGGGGCAATGAGCAGTTCTTC. The rearrangement joins TRBV19 to TRBJ2-1, with 7 bases fitting TRBD2. The CDR3 sequence is 13 residues long. Losses at the gene ends were 8 bases for V and 6 bases for J; bases not matched to a gene: 7. The germline CDR1 and CDR2 sequences are LNHDA and SQIVND (reference sequence). Combining the CDR3 with reference TRBV19 and TRBJ2-1 gives the whole variable domain DGGITQSPKYLFRKEGQNVTLSCEQNLNHDAMYWYRQDPGQGLRLIYYSQIVNDFQKGDIAEGYSVSREKKESFPLTVTSAQKNPTAFYLCASWGGRGNEQFFGPGTRLTVL.

The CDR3 sequence is CASSSWIVSTDTQYF. CDR3 in DNA: TGTGCCAGCAGTTCGTGGATCGTGAGCACAGATACGCAGTATTTT. The chain joins TRBV12-3 or TRBV12-4 to TRBJ2-3; D uncertain. Trimming pared 4 bases from V and 0 bases from J, leaving 11 bases between. The CDR3 runs 15 residues.

The chain employs TRBV4-3 and TRBJ2-4; D uncertain. Deletions cut 0 bases from V and 1 base from J, with 13 bases between. The germline V gene encodes CDR1 LGHNA and CDR2 YSLEER. CDR3 length equals 17 residues. The CDR3 DNA is TGCGCCAGCAGCCAAGATCCTGCCATGGGGGCCAAAAACATTCAGTACTTC. Translated: CASSQDPAMGAKNIQYF.

The chain is built from TRBV6-5 and TRBJ2-1, with D perhaps TRBD1 (6 bases). The end of the DNA fits TRBJ2-7 better, so the J call may be wrong. Per germline, CDR1 MNHEY and CDR2 SVGAGI. This CDR3 contains 13 residues. CDR3 nucleotides: TGTGCCAGCCGAGACAGGTTCTACAATGAGCAGTACTTC. Protein sequence: CASRDRFYNEQYF.

V gene TRBV5-1 combines with J gene TRBJ2-3; 8 positions agree with TRBD2. V lost 5 bases to trimming and J lost 0 bases; unmatched junction nucleotides: 11. Looked up from germline, CDR1 is SGHRS and CDR2 is YFSETQ. There are 17 residues in the CDR3. CDR3 DNA sequence: TGCGCCAGCAGTATGAATGAGCGGGAGATGAGCACAGATACGCAGTATTTT. Its protein is CASSMNEREMSTDTQYF.

In this sample, this clonotype turned up a few times. The V and J genes are TRBV3-1 and TRBJ2-1; D is undetermined. This CDR3 has 16 residues. CDR1 is LGHDT, CDR2 YNNKEL, per germline (reference sequence). Trimming left V 0 bases short and J 4 bases short, with 13 bases between. CDR3 sequence: CASSQDRPVRYNEQFF. The DNA for the CDR3 is TGTGCCAGCAGCCAAGATAGGCCCGTACGGTACAATGAGCAGTTCTTC.

This clonotype has a handful of counts. The junction shows a germline mismatch at one end, possibly a read error. The CDR3 region is CACSFRDRGADQYF. In DNA, the CDR3 is TGTGCCTGCAGCTTCAGGGACAGGGGGGCAGACCAGTACTTC. J is TRBJ2-7 and V is TRBV7-2; 11 positions match TRBD1. Germline-derived CDR1 and CDR2 are SGHTA and FQGNSA. The CDR3 length is 14 residues.

V gene TRBV6-2 or TRBV6-3 combines with J gene TRBJ2-3; TRBD2 might be the D (6 bases). Trimming removed 7 bases from V and 7 bases from J, with 15 bases in between. In germline, CDR1 is MNHEY, CDR2 SVGEGT. This CDR3 is built from 13 residues. In DNA, the CDR3 is TGTGCCAGCAAGACGGAGGGCGAAAATACGCAGTATTTT. It translates to CASKTEGENTQYF.

This sequence joins TRBV6-5 and TRBJ1-6, with a weak D call TRBD1 (6 bases). The CDR3 has 16 amino acids. V shed 0 bases and J shed 9 bases, with 15 bases lying between them. CDR1 is MNHEY, CDR2 SVGAGI, per germline. The CDR3 nucleotides read TGTGCCAGCAGTTACTCGAAGCCAGGCAGGGGTTCACCCCTCCACTTT. Encoded protein: CASSYSKPGRGSPLHF.

The chain joins TRBV4-2 to TRBJ1-5; a possible D gene is TRBD1 (5 bases). Germline V CDR1 and CDR2: LGHNA, YNFKEQ. The ends were cut back, 0 bases at V and 0 bases at J, with 9 bases in the middle. This CDR3 has 16 residues. For the CDR3, the DNA is TGTGCCAGCAGCCAAGACGGCGGGGGTAGCAATCAGCCCCAGCATTTT. Its translation: CASSQDGGGSNQPQHF.

This clonotype was recorded a few times. This chain uses TRBV6-4 with TRBJ2-5, with 11 nucleotides matching TRBD2. Looked up from germline, CDR1 is MRHNA and CDR2 is SNTAGT. The CDR3 totals 15 residues. J was trimmed by 11 bases and V by 4 bases; bases with no gene match: 12. The DNA of the CDR3 is TGTGCCAGCAGTGTACTAGCGGGAGAAGGGAATGAGCAGTACTTC. Translated, it gives CASSVLAGEGNEQYF.

V gene TRBV7-9 combines with J gene TRBJ2-5; 10 bases align to TRBD1. The V and J ends lost 5 bases and 2 bases, in that order; junction bases with no gene match: 8. This CDR3 is 16 amino acids long. In germline, CDR1 is SEHNR, CDR2 FQNEAQ (reference sequence). CDR3 in amino acids: CASSPGTGETQETQYF. CDR3 sequence (DNA): TGTGCCAGCAGCCCAGGGACAGGGGAGACGCAAGAGACCCAGTACTTC.

In this sample, this clonotype turned up a few times. This sequence joins TRBV6-1 and TRBJ2-7, with TRBD1 identical over 7 bases. J lost 2 bases, V lost 2 bases, and 3 bases had no gene match. Germline V gene data show CDR1 as MNHNS and CDR2 as SASEGT. The CDR3 spans 14 residues. CDR3 DNA sequence: TGTGCCAGCAGTGAAAGAACAGGGGCCTACGAGCAGTACTTC. Its translation: CASSERTGAYEQYF.

The sample holds many counts of this clonotype. The V and J genes are TRBV29-1 and TRBJ2-7; D gene unclear. The CDR3 is 11 residues long. CDR1 is SQVTM, CDR2 ANQGSEA, per germline. Trimming took 7 bases from V and 0 from J, leaving 7 bases between them. The CDR3 protein is CSGGNSYEQYF. Here the CDR3 DNA reads TGCAGCGGTGGGAACTCCTACGAGCAGTACTTC.

This clonotype occurred a few times. V is TRBV29-1 and J is TRBJ2-7, with D perhaps matching TRBD1 or TRBD2 (5 bases each). CDR3 length: 15 amino acids. Deletions cut 6 bases from V and 0 bases from J, with 18 bases between. Germline CDR1 reads SQVTM; CDR2 reads ANQGSEA. CDR3 in DNA: TGCAGCGTAATCGATCCGGGGCCGAGCTCCTACGAGCAGTACTTC. It specifies CSVIDPGPSSYEQYF.

The chain employs TRBV7-2 and TRBJ2-5, with 9 bases lining up with TRBD1. The CDR3 is made up of 16 amino acids. Germline-derived CDR1 and CDR2 are SGHTA and FQGNSA. The trim removed 0 bases at V and 11 bases at J, leaving 13 bases unmatched. The DNA for the CDR3 is TGTGCCAGCAGCTTAGCAGGACAGGGGTACTACAATGAGCAGTACTTC. Its translation is CASSLAGQGYYNEQYF.

As for this clonotype: A clone one base away is much larger, so this may be a read error. The chain has TRBV5-1 and TRBJ2-5; 9 nucleotides agree with TRBD1. Unmatched junction bases numbered 7, after V lost 4 bases and J lost 3 bases. Germline lookup yields CDR1 SGHRS and CDR2 YFSETQ. This CDR3 is 15 amino acids long. The CDR3 here is CASSAGQGLKETQYF. As DNA, the CDR3 is TGCGCCAGCAGCGCGGGACAGGGACTAAAAGAGACCCAGTACTTC. Based on the CDR3 plus reference TRBV5-1 and TRBJ2-5, the full variable domain is KAGVTQTPRYLIKTRGQQVTLSCSPISGHRSVSWYQQTPGQGLQFLFEYFSETQRNKGNFPGRFSGRQFSNSRSEMNVSTLELGDSALYLCASSAGQGLKETQYFGPGTRLLVL.

The chain uses TRBV10-3 and TRBJ2-7; D is unresolved. Trimming took off 3 bases at V and 6 bases at J, with 15 bases between the two ends. CDR3 length equals 14 residues. CDR1 ENHRY and CDR2 SYGVKD come from the germline V gene. CDR3 region: CAISDVSDRGEQYF. The CDR3 region has the DNA TGTGCCATCAGTGATGTTTCCGACCGAGGCGAGCAGTACTTC.

The rearrangement joins TRBV3-1 to TRBJ1-2; D not resolved. Germline V gene sequence: CDR1 LGHDT, CDR2 YNNKEL (reference sequence). CDR3 length: 12 residues. V was cut by 1 base and J by 7 bases, with 7 bases left in between. The CDR3 nucleotides read TGTGCCAGCAGCCAAGGGAGCCCTGGCTACACCTTC. Encoded protein: CASSQGSPGYTF. The complete variable domain, with remaining parts taken from reference TRBV3-1 and TRBJ1-2, reads DTAVSQTPKYLVTQMGNDKSIKCEQNLGHDTMYWYKQDSKKFLKIMFSYNNKELIINETVPNRFSPKSPDKAHLNLHINSLELGDSAVYFCASSQGSPGYTFGSGTRLTVV.